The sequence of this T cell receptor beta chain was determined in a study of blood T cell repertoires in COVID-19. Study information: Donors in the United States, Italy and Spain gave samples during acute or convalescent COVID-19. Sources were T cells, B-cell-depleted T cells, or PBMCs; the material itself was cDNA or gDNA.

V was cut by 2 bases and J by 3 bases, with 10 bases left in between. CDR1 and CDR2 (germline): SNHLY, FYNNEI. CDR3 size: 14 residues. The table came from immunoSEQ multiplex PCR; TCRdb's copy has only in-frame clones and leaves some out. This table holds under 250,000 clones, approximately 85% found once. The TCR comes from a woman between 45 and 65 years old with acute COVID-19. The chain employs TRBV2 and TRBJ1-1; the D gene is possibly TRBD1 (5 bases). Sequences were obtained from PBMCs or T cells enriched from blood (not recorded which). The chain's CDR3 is CASSEQQVDTEAFF. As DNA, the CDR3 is TGTGCCAGCAGTGAACAACAGGTGGACACTGAAGCTTTCTTT.